Each of the 21 T cell receptor beta chains below was sequenced from the same sample in a study of response to subunit inactivated influenza vaccine (dated by TCRdb to the late 2010s). The library was obtained by RT-PCR. Sequencer: Illumina HiSeq 2500. TCRdb reran the public reads through fastp at Q25 and MiXCR, keeping productive beta chains. Each entry is one CDR3 protein sequence, shown with its most common DNA and genes. The sample table contains about 650,000 distinct CDR3 sequences; only one count was recorded for around 15% of them. About 7.6% of the sample is in the top ten clones. The sequencing used PBMCs from blood, collected roughly 15 days before vaccination. These receptors all stem from a man aged 50-60 years who received an inactivated influenza vaccine. Donor details come from another sample of the same person, matched by shared clones.

The rearrangement links TRBV20-1 to TRBJ2-7; D may be TRBD2 (5 bases). The CDR3 is 13 residues long. Germline values: CDR1 DFQATT, CDR2 SNEGSKA (reference sequence). V was shortened by 7 bases and J by 7 bases, with 20 bases between the two germline ends. CDR3 in amino acids: CSVRQHSRGEQYF. The CDR3 DNA is TGCAGTGTTAGGCAGCACTCAAGAGGGGAGCAGTACTTC.

The CDR3 coding sequence is TGTGCCAGCAGCTTAGGAGGGGATTATTCACCCCTCCACTTT. Translating it yields CASSLGGDYSPLHF. This chain links TRBV7-9 with TRBJ1-6; D is possibly TRBD1 (5 bases). The CDR3 runs 14 residues. Trimming shortened V by 1 base and J by 8 bases, and 9 bases separated the two germline ends. Looked up from germline, CDR1 is SEHNR and CDR2 is FQNEAQ (reference sequence).

This clonotype was seen ten or more times. The V and J genes are TRBV11-2 and TRBJ1-4; 7 bases fit TRBD1. Germline assignment: CDR1 SGHAT and CDR2 FQNNGV. The V and J ends lost 5 bases and 3 bases, in that order; junction bases with no gene match: 6. This CDR3 comprises 15 residues. Written as DNA, the CDR3 is TGTGCCAGCAGCCTAACCGGGACAGCTAATGAAAAACTGTTTTTT. Its translation is CASSLTGTANEKLFF.

The table lists this clonotype with many counts. The rearrangement links TRBV7-2 to TRBJ1-5; 10 bases match TRBD1. The J segment lost 1 base and the V segment lost 4 bases, leaving 1 base of the junction unmatched. CDR3 length: 15 residues. CDR1 is SGHTA and CDR2 is FQGNSA in the germline V gene. The CDR3 coding sequence is TGTGCCAGCAGCTGGGGACAGGGGAGCAATCAGCCCCAGCATTTT. Amino acid sequence: CASSWGQGSNQPQHF. The entire variable domain, with the rest obtained from reference TRBV7-2 and TRBJ1-5, is as follows: GAGVSQSPSNKVTEKGKDVELRCDPISGHTALYWYRQSLGQGLEFLIYFQGNSAPDKSGLPSDRFSAERTGGSVSTLTIQRTQQEDSAVYLCASSWGQGSNQPQHFGDGTRLSIL.

This clonotype turned up a few times. The chain combines TRBV7-9 with TRBJ2-7, with a tentative D call TRBD2 (5 bases). Germline V gene data show CDR1 as SEHNR and CDR2 as FQNEAQ (reference sequence). This CDR3 has 12 amino acids. The germline V and J ends were trimmed by 5 bases and 6 bases, with 11 bases remaining between them. The DNA for the CDR3 is TGTGCCAGCAGCGTCCGGGAACTCGAGCAGTACTTC. It specifies CASSVRELEQYF.

This clonotype was recorded at least ten times. Written as DNA, the CDR3 is TGCGCCAGCAGCCAAGGAGGGGCGGCAGGCGACCAAGAGACCCAGTACTTC. It yields the protein CASSQGGAAGDQETQYF. The chain combines TRBV4-1 with TRBJ2-5; tentatively, D is TRBD1 or TRBD2 (5 bases each). V lost 1 base and J 0 bases, leaving 15 bases between the germline ends. The CDR3 spans 17 residues. The germline V gene encodes CDR1 MGHRA and CDR2 YSYEKL.

A few counts support this clonotype. V usage is TRBV30 and J usage is TRBJ2-3, with a possible D match to TRBD1 (5 bases). Germline V lookup: CDR1 GTSNPN, CDR2 SVGIG (reference sequence). The ends were cut back, 3 bases at V and 13 bases at J, with 17 bases in the middle. The CDR3 covers 12 residues. CDR3 loop: CAWSPGQEIKYF. The DNA for the CDR3 is TGTGCCTGGAGCCCCGGACAAGAAATAAAGTATTTT. The whole variable domain, remainder taken from reference TRBV30 and TRBJ2-3, is SQTIHQWPATLVQPVGSPLSLECTVEGTSNPNLYWYRQAAGRGLQLLFYSVGIGQISSEVPQNLSASRPQDRQFILSSKKLLLSDSGFYLCAWSPGQEIKYFGPGTRLTVL.

This clonotype was picked up a small number of times. The chain carries TRBV27 and TRBJ1-5, with 7 bases aligning to TRBD1. V gave up 6 bases and J gave up 4 bases; unmatched junction bases: 9. The CDR3 runs 15 residues. The germline V gene has CDR1 MNHEY and CDR2 SMNVEV (reference sequence). CDR3 DNA sequence: TGTGCCAGCAGGGCGGAGGGGACAGTTAATCAGCCCCAGCATTTT. The encoded protein is CASRAEGTVNQPQHF.

This sequence joins TRBV4-2 and TRBJ2-3, with D maybe TRBD2 (6 bases). Trimming removed 6 bases from V and 4 bases from J, with 14 bases in between. The CDR3 loop spans 14 amino acids. The germline V gene encodes CDR1 LGHNA and CDR2 YNFKEQ. CDR3 in amino acids: CASSPSTRADTQYF. CDR3 in DNA: TGTGCCAGCAGTCCTTCGACTAGAGCAGATACGCAGTATTTT.

The V call is TRBV12-3 or TRBV12-4, the J call TRBJ1-2; 9 bases fit TRBD1. The junction had 4 bases not matched to a gene; V was cut back by 8 bases and J by 3 bases. The CDR3 extends over 13 amino acids. CDR3 nucleotides: TGTGCCAGCGGGGGACAGGGACACTATGGCTACACCTTC. This sequence encodes CASGGQGHYGYTF.

This chain links TRBV24-1 with TRBJ1-1, with 8 bases aligning to TRBD1. Germline V gene sequence: CDR1 KGHDR, CDR2 SFDVKD. With 3 bases clipped from V and 6 bases from J, the junction kept 2 bases outside the gene matches. The CDR3 is made up of 13 amino acids. CDR3: CATSDTRGPEAFF. In DNA form, the CDR3 reads TGTGCCACCAGTGATACCAGGGGGCCTGAAGCTTTCTTT.

The chain links TRBV4-3 to TRBJ1-5; D possibly corresponds to TRBD1 (6 bases). Looked up from germline, CDR1 is LGHNA and CDR2 is YSLEER. Trimming cost V 0 bases and J 6 bases, with 18 bases left between them. The CDR3 contains 17 residues. CDR3 coding DNA: TGCGCCAGCAGCCAAGATAGCCCGCGGGGGGCACGTCAGCCCCAGCATTTT. Its protein is CASSQDSPRGARQPQHF.

V usage is TRBV14 and J usage is TRBJ1-2, with TRBD1 as a possible D gene (5 bases). V gave up 8 bases and J gave up 4 bases, with 20 bases separating them. This CDR3 has 15 amino acids. Germline-derived CDR1 and CDR2 are SGHDN and FVKESK. CDR3 protein: CASGPTGTNFYGYTF. CDR3 bases: TGTGCCAGCGGGCCGACTGGGACTAATTTCTATGGCTACACCTTC.

In this sample, this clonotype turned up many times. The V call is TRBV5-5, the J call TRBJ2-7; no firm D call. Between the trimmed V and J ends, which lost 0 bases and 2 bases, there was a span of 9 bases. The CDR3 sequence is 14 residues long. Germline values: CDR1 SGHKS, CDR2 YYEKEE (reference sequence). DNA of the CDR3: TGTGCCAGCAGCTTGGCGGTAGAAGCCTACGAGCAGTACTTC. Translation: CASSLAVEAYEQYF.

The chain couples TRBV6-2 or TRBV6-3 to TRBJ2-1, with D unresolved. The ends were cut back, 6 bases at V and 4 bases at J, with 16 bases in the middle. This CDR3 region has 15 residues. The V gene's germline CDR1 is MNHEY and CDR2 SVGEGT. CDR3 coding DNA: TGTGCCAGCAGAAAAGGTGGGAACCTGTACAATGAGCAGTTCTTC. Protein sequence: CASRKGGNLYNEQFF.

This clonotype was detected a few times. J is TRBJ1-2 and V is TRBV5-1; 7 bases map to TRBD1. The V and J ends lost 0 bases and 6 bases, in that order; junction bases with no gene match: 5. The germline V gene has CDR1 SGHRS and CDR2 YFSETQ. The CDR3 spans 14 residues. The DNA of the CDR3 is TGCGCCAGCAGCTTGGTAGACAGGGACAATGGCTACACCTTC. It yields the protein CASSLVDRDNGYTF.

This clonotype was seen repeatedly, ten times or more. This chain uses TRBV20-1 with TRBJ1-5; 10 bases fit TRBD1. This CDR3 spans 16 amino acids. After removal of 4 bases from V and 4 bases from J, the junction contained 10 bases not matched to a gene. CDR1 is DFQATT, CDR2 SNEGSKA, per germline (reference sequence). The CDR3 region has the DNA TGCAGTGCTACTCGACAGGGGGCCGCTATGAATCAGCCCCAGCATTTT. This codes for CSATRQGAAMNQPQHF.

This clonotype was picked up a small number of times. This chain links TRBV2 with TRBJ2-1; 12 bases are shared with TRBD1. This CDR3 has 13 residues. Losses at the gene ends were 6 bases for V and 8 bases for J; bases not matched to a gene: 2. The germline V gene encodes CDR1 SNHLY and CDR2 FYNNEI. CDR3 protein: CASRGTGGYEQFF. The CDR3 DNA reads as TGTGCCAGCAGAGGGACAGGGGGCTATGAGCAGTTCTTC.

This clonotype was detected a few times. The chain employs TRBV6-5 and TRBJ1-2, with D unresolved. This CDR3 is 14 amino acids long. In germline, CDR1 is MNHEY, CDR2 SVGAGI. The germline V and J ends were trimmed by 2 bases and 2 bases, with 9 bases remaining between them. As DNA, the CDR3 is TGTGCCAGCAGTTACCGGCAACGCAACTATGGCTACACCTTC. Amino acid sequence: CASSYRQRNYGYTF.

The chain combines TRBV12-3 or TRBV12-4 with TRBJ1-5; tentatively, D is TRBD1 (6 bases). V was pared by 3 bases and J by 0 bases, with 15 bases between. This CDR3 is built from 17 residues. In DNA, the CDR3 is TGTGCCAGCAGTTTGTCGTCAGGGGACTATAGCAATCAGCCCCAGCATTTT. Translated: CASSLSSGDYSNQPQHF.

The V call is TRBV28, the J call TRBJ2-1, with D tentatively TRBD1 or TRBD2 (7 bases each). V lost 5 bases, J lost 5 bases, and 19 bases lay in between. This CDR3 is built from 16 residues. CDR1 and CDR2 from the germline V gene are MDHEN and SYDVKM. CDR3 amino acids: CASSPYAGGGNNEQFF. The DNA of the CDR3 is TGTGCCAGCAGTCCCTATGCAGGGGGGGGTAACAATGAGCAGTTCTTC.